Presented here are 21 T cell receptor beta chains from one specimen sequenced in a study of blood T cell repertoires in COVID-19. Clones were read by immunoSEQ multiplex PCR, and TCRdb kept only the in-frame ones, dropping some. The table has tens of thousands of clones, 90% seen once. The specimen was peripheral blood. The receptors derive from a man younger than 30 with COVID-19, enrolled during active disease.

The rearrangement links TRBV11-1 to TRBJ2-1; D perhaps matches TRBD1 (6 bases). V was cut by 3 bases and J by 0 bases, with 9 bases left in between. The germline V gene encodes CDR1 SGHAT and CDR2 FQDESV (reference sequence). CDR3 length equals 15 residues. The CDR3, as DNA: TGTGCCAGCAGCTTCGACAGGAGCTCCTACAATGAGCAGTTCTTC. Its translation: CASSFDRSSYNEQFF.

The V call is TRBV2, the J call TRBJ2-1; 7 bases match TRBD1. Looked up from germline, CDR1 is SNHLY and CDR2 is FYNNEI. The CDR3 spans 15 residues. J gave up 1 base and V 6 bases, and 6 bases lay outside the gene matches. This CDR3 reads CASSAGTASYNEQFF. The DNA for the CDR3 is TGTGCCAGCAGCGCCGGGACAGCTTCCTACAATGAGCAGTTCTTC.

The chain combines TRBV30 with TRBJ1-1; TRBD1 matches 10 bases. Trimming at V came to 8 bases and at J to 4 bases, leaving 4 bases not matched to a gene. The CDR3 has 12 amino acids. CDR1 is GTSNPN, CDR2 SVGIG, per germline (reference sequence). DNA for the CDR3: TGTGCCGGGACAGGGGAAGGCACTGAAGCTTTCTTT. Translating gives CAGTGEGTEAFF. Full variable domain (missing parts from reference TRBV30 and TRBJ1-1): SQTIHQWPATLVQPVGSPLSLECTVEGTSNPNLYWYRQAAGRGLQLLFYSVGIGQISSEVPQNLSASRPQDRQFILSSKKLLLSDSGFYLCAGTGEGTEAFFGQGTRLTVV.

This clone was counted between two and nine times. This rearrangement joins TRBV6-5 to TRBJ1-1, with D perhaps matching TRBD1 (5 bases). CDR3 length: 14 residues. V gave up 6 bases and J gave up 2 bases, with 13 bases separating them. Germline V gives CDR1 MNHEY, CDR2 SVGAGI. The CDR3 protein is CASRQGGENTEAFF. CDR3 nucleotide sequence: TGTGCCAGCAGGCAGGGAGGAGAAAACACTGAAGCTTTCTTT.

DNA of the CDR3: TGTGCCAGCAGCTTAGCGCAGGGGGTCCCGGGGGACGAGCAGTACTTC. It translates to CASSLAQGVPGDEQYF. The chain is built from TRBV7-9 and TRBJ2-7; a weak D match, TRBD1 (7 bases). This CDR3 comprises 16 residues. Trimming pared 0 bases from V and 5 bases from J, leaving 17 bases between. Germline CDR1 and CDR2: SEHNR and FQNEAQ (reference sequence).

The chain joins TRBV12-3 or TRBV12-4 to TRBJ1-1; possible D gene TRBD1, 5 bases. This CDR3 comprises 9 residues. V was cut by 11 bases and J by 7 bases, with 8 bases left in between. CDR3 nucleotide sequence: TGTGCCGGGGCGGATGAAGCTTTCTTT. Its protein product is CAGADEAFF.

This clone showed up just a few times. V gene TRBV11-2 combines with J gene TRBJ2-1; 13 bases are a match to TRBD2. V gave up 4 bases and J gave up 8 bases; unmatched junction bases: 11. CDR1 is SGHAT, CDR2 FQNNGV, per germline. The CDR3 is 17 residues long. The CDR3 DNA follows: TGTGCCAGCAGCTCCCTGATCACTAGCGGGAGGGGATATGAGCAGTTCTTC. As protein: CASSSLITSGRGYEQFF.

This clone was recorded only once. The chain has TRBV19 and TRBJ2-7; 7 bases agree with TRBD2. CDR3 size: 12 residues. CDR1 and CDR2 (germline): LNHDA, SQIVND (reference sequence). The ends lost 5 bases at V and 7 bases at J; junction bases unmatched: 5. DNA of the CDR3: TGTGCCAGTAGTGGCGGGAGTGTAGAGCAGTACTTC. Translating gives CASSGGSVEQYF.

DNA of the CDR3: TGCGCCAGCAGCTTGATGTCCGGACAGGGAAACACTGAAGCTTTCTTT. It translates to CASSLMSGQGNTEAFF. The gene calls are TRBV5-1 and TRBJ1-1, with 8 positions matching TRBD1. Trimming cost V 1 base and J 2 bases; bases outside gene matches: 7. The germline V gene has CDR1 SGHRS and CDR2 YFSETQ. This CDR3 region has 16 residues.

This chain links TRBV12-3 or TRBV12-4 with TRBJ2-1; D is uncertain. The CDR3 consists of 13 residues. V was cut by 5 bases and J by 4 bases, with 9 bases left in between. This CDR3 is CASSPSTYNEQFF. As DNA, the CDR3 is TGTGCCAGCAGTCCATCCACATACAATGAGCAGTTCTTC.

The V and J genes are TRBV6-5 and TRBJ1-1; D is uncertain. The CDR3 totals 14 residues. Trimming stripped 4 bases from V and 10 bases from J, with 19 bases between. Germline assignment: CDR1 MNHEY and CDR2 SVGAGI. The CDR3 is CASSLTDGEEPAFF. In DNA form, the CDR3 reads TGTGCCAGCAGTTTAACGGACGGGGAGGAACCAGCTTTCTTT.

V gene TRBV19 combines with J gene TRBJ2-1; 9 nucleotides match TRBD2. The CDR3 spans 16 residues. Losses at the gene ends were 3 bases for V and 3 bases for J; bases not matched to a gene: 6. Looked up from germline, CDR1 is LNHDA and CDR2 is SQIVND (reference sequence). CDR3 sequence: CASSILAGVVYNEQFF. CDR3 nucleotides: TGTGCCAGTAGTATCTTAGCGGGAGTGGTCTACAATGAGCAGTTCTTC. The whole variable domain, remainder taken from reference TRBV19 and TRBJ2-1, is DGGITQSPKYLFRKEGQNVTLSCEQNLNHDAMYWYRQDPGQGLRLIYYSQIVNDFQKGDIAEGYSVSREKKESFPLTVTSAQKNPTAFYLCASSILAGVVYNEQFFGPGTRLTVL.

The chain has TRBV5-4 and TRBJ2-7, with D perhaps TRBD2 (6 bases). Germline V gene lookup returns CDR1 SGHNT and CDR2 YYREEE (reference sequence). This CDR3 has 14 amino acids. With 0 bases removed from V and 5 bases from J, the gap between germline ends came to 12 bases. In DNA, the CDR3 is TGTGCCAGCAGCTTGGATTCAGGCGGGAACGAGCAGTACTTC. It translates to CASSLDSGGNEQYF.

This clone was picked up a small number of times. This rearrangement joins TRBV7-3 to TRBJ2-3; D remains unclear. The V gene lost 5 bases and the J gene lost 6 bases, with 15 bases spanning the gap. Germline CDR1 SGHTA, CDR2 FQGTGA. The CDR3 is 14 amino acids. DNA for the CDR3: TGTGCCAGCAGCCGACTTGGCCCCAGCGATACGCAGTATTTT. Its translation: CASSRLGPSDTQYF.

This clone was detected a few times. V gene TRBV7-3 combines with J gene TRBJ1-1, with 12 positions matching TRBD1. The CDR3 is 15 residues long. Trimming removed 3 bases from V and 5 bases from J; junction bases left unmatched: 4. CDR1 SGHTA and CDR2 FQGTGA come from the germline V gene. The CDR3 DNA is TGTGCCAGCAGCTTGGGGACAGGGGGCCGGACTGAAGCTTTCTTT. This encodes CASSLGTGGRTEAFF.

The CDR3 is CASSLVWGGVNSYEQYF. The CDR3 DNA reads as TGTGCCAGCAGCTTAGTATGGGGAGGGGTCAACTCCTACGAGCAGTACTTC. V gene TRBV7-2 combines with J gene TRBJ2-7; the match to TRBD2 covers 7 bases. The V gene end was trimmed by 1 base and the J gene end by 0 bases; junction bases not matched to a gene: 9. This CDR3 spans 17 amino acids. Germline V CDR1 and CDR2: SGHTA, FQGNSA.

The chain links TRBV25-1 to TRBJ2-2; 10 positions agree with TRBD1. The ends lost 5 bases at V and 5 bases at J; junction bases unmatched: 5. Germline lookup yields CDR1 MGHDK and CDR2 SYGVNS. The CDR3 has 15 amino acids. CDR3 in DNA: TGTGCCAGCAGTCCGGGACAGGGGTGGACCGGGGAGCTGTTTTTT. This sequence encodes CASSPGQGWTGELFF. Together with reference TRBV25-1 and TRBJ2-2, the CDR3 gives the full variable domain: EADIYQTPRYLVIGTGKKITLECSQTMGHDKMYWYQQDPGMELHLIHYSYGVNSTEKGDLSSESTVSRIRTEHFPLTLESARPSHTSQYLCASSPGQGWTGELFFGEGSRLTVL.

Of note for this clone: The junction and the germline gene differ at one end; a read error may be behind it. The chain uses TRBV2 and TRBJ1-4; no definite D call. The CDR3 is 12 amino acids. CDR1 is SNHLY, CDR2 FYNNEI, per germline. The CDR3 protein is CASSGEDAKVLF. The CDR3 coding sequence is TGTGCCAGCAGTGGGGAGGATGCCAAAGTGCTTTTT.

CDR3: CASSVPTSPQGSRSEQYF. CDR3 DNA: TGTGCCAGCAGCGTTCCCACGTCCCCACAGGGAAGTCGGTCCGAGCAGTACTTC. The rearrangement joins TRBV7-3 to TRBJ2-7, with a tentative D call TRBD1 (6 bases). V shed 5 bases and J shed 6 bases, with 29 bases lying between them. The CDR3 loop spans 18 amino acids. The germline gives CDR1 SGHTA, CDR2 FQGTGA.

This sequence joins TRBV6-2 or TRBV6-3 and TRBJ2-6; 11 bases are shared with TRBD2. The CDR3 contains 19 residues. CDR1 and CDR2 (germline): MNHEY, SVGEGT. The ends lost 2 bases at V and 0 bases at J; junction bases unmatched: 6. The CDR3 nucleotides read TGTGCCAGCAGTTACCCGGGACTAGCGGAGTTCTCTGGGGCCAACGTCCTGACTTTC. It translates to CASSYPGLAEFSGANVLTF.

CDR3 residues: CASSGPGQIEVYEQYF. For the CDR3, the DNA is TGTGCCAGCAGCGGTCCGGGACAGATCGAAGTTTACGAGCAGTACTTC. This sequence joins TRBV9 and TRBJ2-7; 7 bases fit TRBD1. Trimming cost V 3 bases and J 4 bases; bases outside gene matches: 13. Looked up from germline, CDR1 is SGDLS and CDR2 is YYNGEE. The CDR3 extends over 16 amino acids.